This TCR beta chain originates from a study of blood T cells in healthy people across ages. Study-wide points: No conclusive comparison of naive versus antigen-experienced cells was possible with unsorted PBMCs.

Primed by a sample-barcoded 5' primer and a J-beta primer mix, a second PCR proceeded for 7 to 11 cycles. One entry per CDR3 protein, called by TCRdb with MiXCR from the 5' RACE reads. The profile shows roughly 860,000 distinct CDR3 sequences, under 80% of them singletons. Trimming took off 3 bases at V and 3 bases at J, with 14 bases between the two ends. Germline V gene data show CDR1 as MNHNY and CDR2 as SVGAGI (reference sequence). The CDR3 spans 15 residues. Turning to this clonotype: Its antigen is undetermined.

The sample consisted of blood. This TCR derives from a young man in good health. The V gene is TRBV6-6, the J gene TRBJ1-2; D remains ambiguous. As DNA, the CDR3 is TGTGCCAGCAGTTATTTAAGACGGGAGGACTATGGCTACACCTTC. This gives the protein CASSYLRREDYGYTF.